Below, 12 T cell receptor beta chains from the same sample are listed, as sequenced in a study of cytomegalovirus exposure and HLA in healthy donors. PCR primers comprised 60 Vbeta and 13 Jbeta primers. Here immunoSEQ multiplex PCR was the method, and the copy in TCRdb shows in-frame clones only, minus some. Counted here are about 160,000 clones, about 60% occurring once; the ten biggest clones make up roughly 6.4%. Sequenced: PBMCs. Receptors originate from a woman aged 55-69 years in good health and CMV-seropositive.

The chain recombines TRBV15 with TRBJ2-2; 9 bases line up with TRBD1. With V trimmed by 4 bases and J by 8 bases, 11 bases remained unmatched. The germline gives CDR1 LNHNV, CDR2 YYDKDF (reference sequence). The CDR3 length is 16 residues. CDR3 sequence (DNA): TGTGCCACCAGCAAGAGATCCACAGGGGGCTTTGGGGAGCTGTTTTTT. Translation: CATSKRSTGGFGELFF.

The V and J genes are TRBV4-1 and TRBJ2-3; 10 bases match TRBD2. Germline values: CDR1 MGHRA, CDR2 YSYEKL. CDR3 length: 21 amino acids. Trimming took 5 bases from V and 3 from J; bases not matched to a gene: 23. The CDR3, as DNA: TGCGCCAGCAGCTTCACCCCGGCTAGCGGGAGTAAGAGAGATCGGACAGATACGCAGTATTTT. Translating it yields CASSFTPASGSKRDRTDTQYF.

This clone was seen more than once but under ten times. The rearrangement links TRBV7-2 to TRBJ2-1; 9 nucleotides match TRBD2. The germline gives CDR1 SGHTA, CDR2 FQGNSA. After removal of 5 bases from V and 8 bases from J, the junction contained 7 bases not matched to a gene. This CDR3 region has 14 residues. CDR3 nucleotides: TGTGCCAGCAGCCGACTAGCGGCCTCGGATGAGCAGTTCTTC. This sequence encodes CASSRLAASDEQFF. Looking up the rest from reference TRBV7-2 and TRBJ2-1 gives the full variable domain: GAGVSQSPSNKVTEKGKDVELRCDPISGHTALYWYRQSLGQGLEFLIYFQGNSAPDKSGLPSDRFSAERTGGSVSTLTIQRTQQEDSAVYLCASSRLAASDEQFFGPGTRLTVL.

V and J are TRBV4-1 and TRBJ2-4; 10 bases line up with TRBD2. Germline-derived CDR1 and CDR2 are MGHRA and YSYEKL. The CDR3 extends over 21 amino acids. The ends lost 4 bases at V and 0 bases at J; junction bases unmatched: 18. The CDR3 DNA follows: TGCGCCAGCAGCCCCGGGCGGCCTAGCGGGAGTGAGGGGCTAGCCAAAAACATTCAGTACTTC. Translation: CASSPGRPSGSEGLAKNIQYF.

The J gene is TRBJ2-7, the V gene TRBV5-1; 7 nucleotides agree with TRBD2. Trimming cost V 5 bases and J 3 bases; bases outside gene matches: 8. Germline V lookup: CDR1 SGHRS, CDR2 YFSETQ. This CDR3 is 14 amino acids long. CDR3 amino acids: CASSFEGGGYEQYF. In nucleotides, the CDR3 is TGCGCCAGCAGTTTTGAGGGCGGGGGCTACGAGCAGTACTTC.

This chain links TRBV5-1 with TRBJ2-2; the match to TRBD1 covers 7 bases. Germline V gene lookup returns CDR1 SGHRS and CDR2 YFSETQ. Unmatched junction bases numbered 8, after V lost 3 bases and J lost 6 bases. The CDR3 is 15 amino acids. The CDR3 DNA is TGCGCCAGCAGCTCGGACAGGTTTATGGCCGGGGAGCTGTTTTTT. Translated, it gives CASSSDRFMAGELFF. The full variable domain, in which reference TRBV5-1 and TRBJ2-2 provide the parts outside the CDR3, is KAGVTQTPRYLIKTRGQQVTLSCSPISGHRSVSWYQQTPGQGLQFLFEYFSETQRNKGNFPGRFSGRQFSNSRSEMNVSTLELGDSALYLCASSSDRFMAGELFFGEGSRLTVL.

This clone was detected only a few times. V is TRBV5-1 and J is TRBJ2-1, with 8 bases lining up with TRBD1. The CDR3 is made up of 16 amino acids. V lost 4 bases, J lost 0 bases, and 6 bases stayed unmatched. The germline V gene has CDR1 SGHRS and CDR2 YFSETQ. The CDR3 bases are TGCGCCAGCAGCGAGAGACAGGGGAGCTCCTACAATGAGCAGTTCTTC. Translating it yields CASSERQGSSYNEQFF. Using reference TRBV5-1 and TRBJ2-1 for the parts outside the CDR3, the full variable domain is KAGVTQTPRYLIKTRGQQVTLSCSPISGHRSVSWYQQTPGQGLQFLFEYFSETQRNKGNFPGRFSGRQFSNSRSEMNVSTLELGDSALYLCASSERQGSSYNEQFFGPGTRLTVL.

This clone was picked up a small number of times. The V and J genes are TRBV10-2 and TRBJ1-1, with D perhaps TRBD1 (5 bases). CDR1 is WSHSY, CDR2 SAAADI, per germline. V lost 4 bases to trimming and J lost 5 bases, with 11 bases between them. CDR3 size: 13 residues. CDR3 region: CASSGQGLTEAFF. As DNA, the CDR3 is TGCGCCAGCAGTGGCCAGGGATTGACTGAAGCTTTCTTT.

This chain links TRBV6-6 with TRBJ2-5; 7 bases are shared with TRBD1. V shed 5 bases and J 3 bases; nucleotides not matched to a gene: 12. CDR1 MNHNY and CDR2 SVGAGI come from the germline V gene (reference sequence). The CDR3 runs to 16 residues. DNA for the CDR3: TGTGCCAGCAGTCTCTACGGACAGGCTCTGGAAGAGACCCAGTACTTC. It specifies CASSLYGQALEETQYF.

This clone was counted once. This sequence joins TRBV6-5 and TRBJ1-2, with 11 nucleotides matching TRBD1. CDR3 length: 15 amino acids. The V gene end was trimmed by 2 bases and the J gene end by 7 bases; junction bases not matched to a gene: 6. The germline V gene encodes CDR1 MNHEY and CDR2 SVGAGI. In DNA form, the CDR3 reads TGTGCCAGCAGTTACGATGGACAGGGGGCGCGTGGCTACACCTTC. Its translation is CASSYDGQGARGYTF.

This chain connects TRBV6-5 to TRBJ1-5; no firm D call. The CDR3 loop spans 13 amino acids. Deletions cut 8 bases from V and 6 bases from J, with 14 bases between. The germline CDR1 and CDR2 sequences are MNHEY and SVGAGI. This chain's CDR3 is CASPDAGVQPQHF. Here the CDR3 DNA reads TGTGCCAGCCCCGATGCGGGAGTTCAGCCCCAGCATTTT.

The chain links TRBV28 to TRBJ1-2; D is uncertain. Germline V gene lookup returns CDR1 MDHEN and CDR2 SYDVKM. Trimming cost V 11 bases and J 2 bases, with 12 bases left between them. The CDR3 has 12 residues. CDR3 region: CAGGAPNYGYTF. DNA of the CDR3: TGTGCCGGAGGAGCTCCCAACTATGGCTACACCTTC.